These 5 T cell receptor beta chains were sequenced from one sample in a study of regulatory T cells in long-lasting Graves disease. According to the study, TCR beta libraries were built with iRepertoire HTBI primers and CDR3-region Arm-PCR. One entry per CDR3 protein, called by TCRdb with MiXCR from the multiplex PCR reads. The sample records some 450,000 distinct CDR3 sequences, roughly a quarter being singletons. Indicated time point: persistent/refractory GD, antithyroid drugs over 5 years with positive TRAb. Construction of the TCR library relied on RNA isolated from PBMCs. Sequenced material: peripheral blood mononuclear cells (PBMCs), taken when the disease was refractory, from a patient treated with antithyroid drugs. Receptors were obtained from a female donor with Graves disease.

The table lists this clonotype with many counts. CDR3 DNA sequence: TGCAGTGCTAGAGATGGTGGGGGCTACGAGACCCAGTACTTC. This encodes CSARDGGGYETQYF. The chain links TRBV20-1 to TRBJ2-5, with D tentatively TRBD1 (6 bases). This CDR3 has 14 residues. V lost 0 bases and J 5 bases, leaving 13 bases between the germline ends. Germline V gene data show CDR1 as DFQATT and CDR2 as SNEGSKA (reference sequence).

This clonotype was seen a handful of times. The gene calls are TRBV19 and TRBJ1-5; TRBD1 is a possible D gene (5 bases). This CDR3 has 14 residues. V shed 5 bases and J shed 0 bases, with 8 bases lying between them. Germline V gene data show CDR1 as LNHDA and CDR2 as SQIVND (reference sequence). This chain's CDR3 is CASSADSSNQPQHF. The CDR3 DNA sequence: TGTGCCAGTAGTGCCGACAGTAGCAATCAGCCCCAGCATTTT.

This clonotype was found a few times. The V gene is TRBV20-1, the J gene TRBJ1-1; the D is unclear. The ends were cut back, 6 bases at V and 2 bases at J, with 10 bases in the middle. Germline-derived CDR1 and CDR2 are DFQATT and SNEGSKA (reference sequence). The CDR3 extends over 12 amino acids. As DNA, the CDR3 is TGCAGTGCCCCAGAGTATAACACTGAAGCTTTCTTT. Protein: CSAPEYNTEAFF.

V usage is TRBV3-1 and J usage is TRBJ1-1; a weak D match, TRBD1 (6 bases). CDR3 size: 13 residues. V was clipped by 5 bases and J by 5 bases, with 12 bases between them. Germline V gene data show CDR1 as LGHDT and CDR2 as YNNKEL (reference sequence). CDR3 DNA: TGTGCCAGCAGCTACTCACAGGGAACTGAAGCTTTCTTT. Translated, it gives CASSYSQGTEAFF.

This clonotype was seen only a few times. V and J are TRBV13 and TRBJ1-2; D unclear. Germline-derived CDR1 and CDR2 are PRHDT and FYEKMQ (reference sequence). With 5 bases removed from V and 6 bases from J, the gap between germline ends came to 16 bases. The CDR3 sequence is 14 residues long. In DNA, the CDR3 is TGTGCCAGCAGCCCTGGAGTCAGAGCGGATGGCTACACCTTC. Amino acids: CASSPGVRADGYTF.